The entry that follows covers one T cell receptor beta chain sequence. No antigen is known for it. Expressed TCRB transcripts were sequenced because the isolated RNA had all been reverse transcribed beforehand. Measured with immunoSEQ multiplex PCR; TCRdb has only the in-frame clones, and not every one. In the table there are 600,000 to 750,000 clones, 9.5% to 15% of which are singletons. These data are taken from a study of beta chain features in type 1 diabetes. Study-wide results and caveats: Researchers report that Type 1 diabetes patients had moderately but significantly shorter TCRB CDR3s across all four CD4+ subsets.

After removal of 5 bases from V and 0 bases from J, the junction contained 3 bases not matched to a gene. Germline V gene lookup returns CDR1 SNHLY and CDR2 FYNNEI. The CDR3 contains 15 residues. Per donor, one heparinised blood draw averaged roughly 110 mL. This sequence was found in a man aged 25-40 years with type 1 diabetes. This rearrangement joins TRBV2 to TRBJ2-2, with TRBD2 matching 7 bases. The sample was naive CD4+ T cells from blood. The CDR3 sequence is CASSWEGPNTGELFF. The DNA for the CDR3 is TGTGCCAGCAGTTGGGAGGGCCCGAACACCGGGGAGCTGTTTTTT.